The rows below give T cell receptor beta chains drawn from one sample of a study of blood T cell repertoires in COVID-19. Profiled with immunoSEQ multiplex PCR; TCRdb holds only in-frame clones, not every one. In the table there are roughly 18,000 clones, under 95% of which are singletons. Sequencing was performed on peripheral blood. These receptor sequences come from a human donor in a cohort sampled during active COVID-19. CDR3s include the opening cysteine and the closing phenylalanine or tryptophan. The D gene is left open where the match is weak. Size is omitted from some rows. Given values are once, few, many or a class for expanded clones.

j_call: TRBJ2-1
v_call: TRBV21-1
clone_size: NA
d_call: NA
cdr3_nt: TGTGCCAGCAGCTCCACTGGGGGACAGGGTCCTTGCAATGAGCAGTTCTTC
cdr3_aa: CASSSTGGQGPCNEQFF

j_call: TRBJ2-3
v_call: TRBV7-8
clone_size: NA
d_call: NA
cdr3_nt: TGTGCCAGCACCATCACCCCCGGGACTGCCTCCACAGATACGCAGTATTTT
cdr3_aa: CASTITPGTASTDTQYF

j_call: TRBJ2-7
v_call: TRBV4-3
clone_size: NA
d_call: NA
cdr3_nt: TGCGCCAGCAGCCATAGCTTCTCCCTATACGAGCAGTACTTC
cdr3_aa: CASSHSFSLYEQYF

j_call: TRBJ1-5
v_call: TRBV19
clone_size: NA
d_call: TRBD1
cdr3_nt: TGTGCCAGCGGGGGAATAGGGACAGGGGCGAACAATCAGCCCCAGCATTTT
cdr3_aa: CASGGIGTGANNQPQHF

j_call: TRBJ1-4
v_call: TRBV4-3
clone_size: NA
d_call: NA
cdr3_nt: TGCGCCAGCAGCCAAGATCGAAAGAGCAATGAAAAACTGTTTTTT
cdr3_aa: CASSQDRKSNEKLFF

j_call: TRBJ1-4
v_call: TRBV15
clone_size: once
d_call: NA
cdr3_nt: TGTGCCACCAGCAACAGACAGGCGGGTGAAAAACTGTTTTTT
cdr3_aa: CATSNRQAGEKLFF

j_call: TRBJ1-6
v_call: TRBV12-3/TRBV12-4
clone_size: NA
d_call: NA
cdr3_nt: TGTGCCAGCAGCACTCAGGGGCGGCCACCCCTCCACTTT
cdr3_aa: CASSTQGRPPLHF

j_call: TRBJ1-3
v_call: TRBV5-6
clone_size: NA
d_call: TRBD1
cdr3_nt: TGTGCCAGCAGCGGGACAGACCGTGGAAACACCATATATTTT
cdr3_aa: CASSGTDRGNTIYF

j_call: TRBJ1-6
v_call: TRBV30
clone_size: NA
d_call: NA
cdr3_nt: TGTGCCTGGGGGCGACAGACCAATTCACCCCTCCACTTT
cdr3_aa: CAWGRQTNSPLHF

j_call: TRBJ2-2
v_call: TRBV7-2
clone_size: NA
d_call: NA
cdr3_nt: TGTGCCAGCAGCTTAAAGGGCGGGACGGGGGAGCTGTTTTTT
cdr3_aa: CASSLKGGTGELFF

j_call: TRBJ2-3
v_call: TRBV19
clone_size: NA
d_call: NA
cdr3_nt: TGTGCCAGTAGCCAAAGGGGGAGCACAGATACGCAGTATTTT
cdr3_aa: CASSQRGSTDTQYF

j_call: TRBJ1-1
v_call: TRBV6-5
clone_size: NA
d_call: NA
cdr3_nt: TGTGCCAGCGCCCCTTTGAGGCAGCCGGCTGAAGCTTTCTTT
cdr3_aa: CASAPLRQPAEAFF

j_call: TRBJ1-1
v_call: TRBV24-1
clone_size: NA
d_call: NA
cdr3_nt: TGTGCCACCCGGGGTGCTGAAGCTTTCTTT
cdr3_aa: CATRGAEAFF

j_call: TRBJ1-1
v_call: TRBV3-1/TRBV3-2
clone_size: NA
d_call: NA
cdr3_nt: TGTGCCAGCAGCCAAACAGGTCCGAACACTGAAGCTTTCTTT
cdr3_aa: CASSQTGPNTEAFF

j_call: TRBJ2-3
v_call: TRBV9
clone_size: NA
d_call: TRBD1
cdr3_nt: TGTGCCATCAACCCCAGGGACAGGGGCGCCACAGATACGCAGTATTTT
cdr3_aa: CAINPRDRGATDTQYF

j_call: TRBJ2-3
v_call: TRBV5-1
clone_size: NA
d_call: NA
cdr3_nt: TGCGCCAGCAGAAATGGGCCTAGCGGCACAGATACGCAGTATTTT
cdr3_aa: CASRNGPSGTDTQYF

j_call: TRBJ1-2
v_call: TRBV5-6
clone_size: NA
d_call: NA
cdr3_nt: TGTGCCAGCAGCTTGGGTGGCAGGGAAACCTATGGCTACACCTTC
cdr3_aa: CASSLGGRETYGYTF

j_call: TRBJ2-6
v_call: TRBV6-2/TRBV6-3
clone_size: once
d_call: NA
cdr3_nt: TGTGCCAGCAGTTACTCGAAAGCTAGATCTTTTATGCCCAACGTCCTGACTTTC
cdr3_aa: CASSYSKARSFMPNVLTF

j_call: TRBJ2-1
v_call: TRBV18
clone_size: few
d_call: TRBD2
cdr3_nt: TGTGCCAGCTCACCCGGGAGTAGCGGGCTGAAAAATGAGCAGTTCTTC
cdr3_aa: CASSPGSSGLKNEQFF

j_call: TRBJ2-1
v_call: TRBV4-1
clone_size: NA
d_call: NA
cdr3_nt: TGCGCCAGCAGCCAAGAACTCGCCAATGAGCAGTTCTTC
cdr3_aa: CASSQELANEQFF

j_call: TRBJ1-1
v_call: TRBV7-8
clone_size: NA
d_call: NA
cdr3_nt: TGTGCCAGCAGCATACCACAGGGGAACACTGAAGCTTTCTTT
cdr3_aa: CASSIPQGNTEAFF

j_call: TRBJ2-5
v_call: TRBV21-1
clone_size: NA
d_call: NA
cdr3_nt: TGTGCCAGCAGCAAAGGGCGCAGGGGGTGGGAGACCCAGTACTTC
cdr3_aa: CASSKGRRGWETQYF

j_call: TRBJ2-1
v_call: TRBV27
clone_size: NA
d_call: NA
cdr3_nt: TGTGCCAGCAGTTCCCTGGAAGGGGTGGGTGAGCAGTTCTTC
cdr3_aa: CASSSLEGVGEQFF

j_call: TRBJ2-1
v_call: TRBV6-5
clone_size: NA
d_call: NA
cdr3_nt: TGTGCCAGCAGTTTATACAATGAGCAGTTCTTC
cdr3_aa: CASSLYNEQFF

j_call: TRBJ2-3
v_call: TRBV4-3
clone_size: NA
d_call: NA
cdr3_nt: TGCGCCAGCAGCCCGACCGGGTCTAGCACAGATACGCAGTATTTT
cdr3_aa: CASSPTGSSTDTQYF

j_call: TRBJ2-1
v_call: TRBV7-8
clone_size: NA
d_call: TRBD1
cdr3_nt: TGTGCCAGCAGCCGCGGACAGGGGGCCTACAATGAGCAGTTCTTC
cdr3_aa: CASSRGQGAYNEQFF

j_call: TRBJ2-2
v_call: TRBV20-1
clone_size: NA
d_call: TRBD2
cdr3_nt: TGCAGTGCCGGGAGGTCCGGGGAGCTGTTTTTT
cdr3_aa: CSAGRSGELFF

j_call: TRBJ2-1
v_call: TRBV19
clone_size: NA
d_call: TRBD1
cdr3_nt: TGTGCCAGTAGTAACTTAGGACAGGTAGGATCGGTCAATGAGCAGTTCTTC
cdr3_aa: CASSNLGQVGSVNEQFF

j_call: TRBJ2-1
v_call: TRBV2
clone_size: NA
d_call: TRBD2
cdr3_nt: TGTGCCACCCAGCTAGCGGGAGGTGCCTCTAGGCATGAGCAGTTCTTC
cdr3_aa: CATQLAGGASRHEQFF

j_call: TRBJ1-6
v_call: TRBV9
clone_size: NA
d_call: NA
cdr3_nt: TGTGCCAGCAGCCCAGAGACAGTCTCTAATTCACCCCTCCACTTT
cdr3_aa: CASSPETVSNSPLHF

j_call: TRBJ2-5
v_call: TRBV2
clone_size: NA
d_call: NA
cdr3_nt: TGTGCCAGCACCGTCGACGGGGGTCGGACCCAGTACTTC
cdr3_aa: CASTVDGGRTQYF

j_call: TRBJ2-3
v_call: TRBV5-1
clone_size: NA
d_call: TRBD2
cdr3_nt: TGCGCCAGCAGCTTTAACGGCGGGAGGGGCACAGATACGCAGTATTTT
cdr3_aa: CASSFNGGRGTDTQYF

j_call: TRBJ1-1
v_call: TRBV7-2
clone_size: NA
d_call: NA
cdr3_nt: TGTGCCAGCAGCTTAGTTGCAGGGTTGAACACTGAAGCTTTCTTT
cdr3_aa: CASSLVAGLNTEAFF

j_call: TRBJ1-2
v_call: TRBV5-8
clone_size: NA
d_call: TRBD1
cdr3_nt: TGTGCCAGCAGAAAAGCCGGGACAGACTATGGCTACACCTTC
cdr3_aa: CASRKAGTDYGYTF

j_call: TRBJ2-1
v_call: TRBV30
clone_size: NA
d_call: NA
cdr3_nt: TGTGCCTGGAGTGTGCTAGTGCACAATGAGCAGTTCTTC
cdr3_aa: CAWSVLVHNEQFF

j_call: TRBJ2-2
v_call: TRBV6-2/TRBV6-3
clone_size: NA
d_call: NA
cdr3_nt: TGTGCCAGCAGTCCCCTGGTCGGCGGGATAACCGGGGAGCTGTTTTTT
cdr3_aa: CASSPLVGGITGELFF

j_call: TRBJ2-3
v_call: TRBV6-6
clone_size: NA
d_call: NA
cdr3_nt: TGTGCCAGCAGTTATGGTGACAGCCTCTTCACAGATACGCAGTATTTT
cdr3_aa: CASSYGDSLFTDTQYF

j_call: TRBJ1-4
v_call: TRBV28
clone_size: once
d_call: NA
cdr3_nt: TGTGCCAGCAGTTTACGGGAAGGCCTCCAAAAACTGTTTTTT
cdr3_aa: CASSLREGLQKLFF

j_call: TRBJ2-3
v_call: TRBV7-2
clone_size: NA
d_call: NA
cdr3_nt: TGTGCCAGCAGCTCCTATACAGATACGCAGTATTTT
cdr3_aa: CASSSYTDTQYF

j_call: TRBJ2-5
v_call: TRBV10-3
clone_size: once
d_call: TRBD2
cdr3_nt: TGTGCCATCAGTGAGTCGACTGCACTAGCGGTCGGTACAGAGACCCAGTACTTC
cdr3_aa: CAISESTALAVGTETQYF

j_call: TRBJ2-2
v_call: TRBV3-1/TRBV3-2
clone_size: NA
d_call: TRBD1
cdr3_nt: TGTGCCAGCAGCCCGACCGGGACAGCGAACACCGGGGAGCTGTTTTTT
cdr3_aa: CASSPTGTANTGELFF

j_call: TRBJ1-2
v_call: TRBV12-5
clone_size: few
d_call: NA
cdr3_nt: TGTGCTAGTGGTCAGACCGGGTCGCGGTACACCTTC
cdr3_aa: CASGQTGSRYTF

j_call: TRBJ2-3
v_call: TRBV28
clone_size: NA
d_call: NA
cdr3_nt: TGTGCCAGCAGTCCTTCGGGTACGCAGTATTTT
cdr3_aa: CASSPSGTQYF

j_call: TRBJ2-4
v_call: TRBV6-2/TRBV6-3
clone_size: NA
d_call: TRBD1
cdr3_nt: TGTGCCAGCAGTTACGTCAGGCAGGGGGAAATCAAAAACATTCAGTACTTC
cdr3_aa: CASSYVRQGEIKNIQYF

j_call: TRBJ1-1
v_call: TRBV5-1
clone_size: NA
d_call: TRBD1
cdr3_nt: TGCGCCAGCAGCTTGTCCTATCAGGACAGGGGGATGAACACTGAAGCTTTCTTT
cdr3_aa: CASSLSYQDRGMNTEAFF

j_call: TRBJ1-4
v_call: TRBV2
clone_size: NA
d_call: NA
cdr3_nt: TGTGCCAGCAGTAGTCGGGTCTCGGGTAATGAAAAACTGTTTTTT
cdr3_aa: CASSSRVSGNEKLFF

j_call: TRBJ1-1
v_call: TRBV4-3
clone_size: NA
d_call: NA
cdr3_nt: TGCGCCAGCAGCGCCAGCGACACTGAAGCTTTCTTT
cdr3_aa: CASSASDTEAFF

j_call: TRBJ2-1
v_call: TRBV11-3
clone_size: NA
d_call: NA
cdr3_nt: TGTGCCAGCAGCCTGTATTACGGGTCTATAACCTACAATGAGCAGTTCTTC
cdr3_aa: CASSLYYGSITYNEQFF

j_call: TRBJ2-1
v_call: TRBV3-1/TRBV3-2
clone_size: NA
d_call: NA
cdr3_nt: TGTGCCAGCAGCCAAGTCTTACTTACCTACAATGAGCAGTTCTTC
cdr3_aa: CASSQVLLTYNEQFF

j_call: TRBJ1-6
v_call: TRBV19
clone_size: NA
d_call: TRBD1
cdr3_nt: TGTGCCAGCAACCGGGACAGGGGATTGTCACCCCTCCACTTT
cdr3_aa: CASNRDRGLSPLHF

j_call: TRBJ2-1
v_call: TRBV2
clone_size: NA
d_call: TRBD2
cdr3_nt: TGTGCCAGCAGCGTCGATAGCGGGTTGTCCTACAATGAGCAGTTCTTC
cdr3_aa: CASSVDSGLSYNEQFF

j_call: TRBJ2-7
v_call: TRBV9
clone_size: NA
d_call: NA
cdr3_nt: TGTGCCAGCAGCGTAGGGCAGGGTCTAAGTACCGAGCAGTACTTC
cdr3_aa: CASSVGQGLSTEQYF

j_call: TRBJ2-7
v_call: TRBV5-1
clone_size: NA
d_call: NA
cdr3_nt: TGCGCCAGCAGCAAGCTGACAGATACCTACGAGCAGTACTTC
cdr3_aa: CASSKLTDTYEQYF

j_call: TRBJ2-1
v_call: TRBV3-1/TRBV3-2
clone_size: NA
d_call: TRBD2
cdr3_nt: TGTGCCAGCAGCCGCACCGGGACTAGGGCAGGGGCTGAGCAGTTCTTC
cdr3_aa: CASSRTGTRAGAEQFF

j_call: TRBJ2-3
v_call: TRBV19
clone_size: NA
d_call: NA
cdr3_nt: TGTGCCAGTAGTGACAGGTCTCGCTCTAGCACAGATACGCAGTATTTT
cdr3_aa: CASSDRSRSSTDTQYF